The sequence of this T cell receptor (beta chain) was determined in a study of blood T cells in healthy people across ages. Study-level results: Significant beta diversity loss was already apparent by age approximately 40, declining roughly linearly.

V gave up 5 bases and J gave up 8 bases, with 18 bases separating them. Germline V gene sequence: CDR1 MGHRA, CDR2 YSYEKL. This CDR3 contains 15 residues. About this clonotype: No antigen is known for it.

The authors ran a second PCR of 7 to 11 cycles using a sample-barcoded 5' primer and a J-beta primer mix. A 12-random-nucleotide template-switch adaptor tagged each cDNA molecule. MiXCR, run by TCRdb on the 5' RACE reads, gives a single entry per CDR3 protein. Of 1,500,000 or so distinct CDR3 sequences listed, 45% to 70% are singletons. The source is a man aged 18 to 30 in good health. The genes are TRBV4-1 and TRBJ1-4, with D unclear. The sample consisted of blood. CDR3 sequence: CASSKTEVSSEKLFF. CDR3 nucleotide sequence: TGCGCCAGCAGCAAAACGGAGGTATCGTCGGAAAAACTGTTTTTT.